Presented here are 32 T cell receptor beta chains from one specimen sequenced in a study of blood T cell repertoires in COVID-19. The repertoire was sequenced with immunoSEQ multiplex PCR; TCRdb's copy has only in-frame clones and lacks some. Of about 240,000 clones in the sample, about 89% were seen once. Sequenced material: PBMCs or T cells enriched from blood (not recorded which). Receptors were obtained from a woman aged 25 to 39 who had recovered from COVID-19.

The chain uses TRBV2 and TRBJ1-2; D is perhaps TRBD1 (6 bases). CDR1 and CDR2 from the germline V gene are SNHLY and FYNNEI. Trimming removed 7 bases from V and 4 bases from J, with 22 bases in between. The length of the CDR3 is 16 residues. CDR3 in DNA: TGTGCCAGCACCCGAGGGGCAGGGGCTGCGATCTATGGCTACACCTTC. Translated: CASTRGAGAAIYGYTF.

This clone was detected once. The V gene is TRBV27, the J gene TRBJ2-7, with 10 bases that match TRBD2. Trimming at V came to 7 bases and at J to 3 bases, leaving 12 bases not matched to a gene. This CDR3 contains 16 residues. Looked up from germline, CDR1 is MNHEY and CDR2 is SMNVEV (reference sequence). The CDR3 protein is CASISLASGSLYEQYF. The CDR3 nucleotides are TGTGCCAGCATCTCCCTGGCTAGCGGGAGTCTCTACGAGCAGTACTTC.

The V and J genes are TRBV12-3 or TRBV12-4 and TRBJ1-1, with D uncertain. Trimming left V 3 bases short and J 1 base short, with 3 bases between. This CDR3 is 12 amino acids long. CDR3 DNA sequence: TGTGCCAGCAGTTTCCAGAACACTGAAGCTTTCTTT. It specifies CASSFQNTEAFF.

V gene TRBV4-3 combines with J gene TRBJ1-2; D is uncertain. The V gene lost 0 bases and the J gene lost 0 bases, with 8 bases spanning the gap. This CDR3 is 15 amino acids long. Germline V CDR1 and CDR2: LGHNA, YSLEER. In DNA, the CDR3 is TGCGCCAGCAGCCAAGAAGAACACGCTAACTATGGCTACACCTTC. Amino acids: CASSQEEHANYGYTF.

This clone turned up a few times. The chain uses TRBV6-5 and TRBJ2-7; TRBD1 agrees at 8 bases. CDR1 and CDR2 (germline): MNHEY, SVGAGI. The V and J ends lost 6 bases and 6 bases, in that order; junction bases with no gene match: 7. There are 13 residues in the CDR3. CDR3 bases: TGTGCCAGCAGCCTCGGGACAGGACGCGAGCAGTACTTC. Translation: CASSLGTGREQYF.

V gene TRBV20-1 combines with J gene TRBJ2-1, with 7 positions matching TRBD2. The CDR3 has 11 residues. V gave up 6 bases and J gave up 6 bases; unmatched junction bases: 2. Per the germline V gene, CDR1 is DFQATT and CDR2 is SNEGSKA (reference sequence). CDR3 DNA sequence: TGCAGTGCAGCTAGCGGCAATGAGCAGTTCTTC. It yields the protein CSAASGNEQFF.

CDR3 amino acids: CASSSVYTEAFF. The CDR3, as DNA: TGTGCCAGCAGCTCGGTTTACACTGAAGCTTTCTTT. The J gene is TRBJ1-1, the V gene TRBV7-9; no clear D gene. V was shortened by 4 bases and J by 3 bases, with 6 bases between the two germline ends. The CDR3 is 12 residues long. Germline V CDR1 and CDR2: SEHNR, FQNEAQ (reference sequence).

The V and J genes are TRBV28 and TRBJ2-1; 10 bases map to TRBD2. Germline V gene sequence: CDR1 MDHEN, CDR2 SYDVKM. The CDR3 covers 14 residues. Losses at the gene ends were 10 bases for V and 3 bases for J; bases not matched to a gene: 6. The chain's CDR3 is CATGGTSDYNEQFF. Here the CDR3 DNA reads TGTGCCACCGGAGGGACTAGCGACTACAATGAGCAGTTCTTC.

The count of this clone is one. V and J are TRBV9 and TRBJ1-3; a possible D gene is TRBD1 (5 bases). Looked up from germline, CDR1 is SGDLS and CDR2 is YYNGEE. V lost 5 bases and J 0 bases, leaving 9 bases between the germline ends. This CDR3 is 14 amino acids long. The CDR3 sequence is CASSLDISGNTIYF. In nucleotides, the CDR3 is TGTGCCAGCAGTTTGGACATCTCTGGAAACACCATATATTTT.

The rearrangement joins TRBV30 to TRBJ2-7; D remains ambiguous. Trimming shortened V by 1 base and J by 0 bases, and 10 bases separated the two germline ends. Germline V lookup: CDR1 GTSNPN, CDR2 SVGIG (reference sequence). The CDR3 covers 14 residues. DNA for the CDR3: TGTGCCTGGAGTGGCTTACCGAGCTCCTACGAGCAGTACTTC. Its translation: CAWSGLPSSYEQYF.

In DNA, the CDR3 is TGTGCCAGCAGCTATCGAGGAGGTGCGGCAGCCGGGGAGCTGTTTTTT. It yields the protein CASSYRGGAAAGELFF. This sequence joins TRBV2 and TRBJ2-2, with D possibly being TRBD2 (5 bases). The CDR3 contains 16 residues. The V and J ends lost 6 bases and 6 bases respectively, with 20 bases between them. Germline lookup yields CDR1 SNHLY and CDR2 FYNNEI.

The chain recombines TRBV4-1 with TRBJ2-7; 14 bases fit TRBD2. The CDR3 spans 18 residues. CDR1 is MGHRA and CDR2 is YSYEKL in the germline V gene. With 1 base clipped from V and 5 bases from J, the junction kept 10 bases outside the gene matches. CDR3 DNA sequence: TGCGCCAGCAGCCAAGCCGGGACTAGCGGGAGAAATGGACACGAGCAGTACTTC. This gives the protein CASSQAGTSGRNGHEQYF.

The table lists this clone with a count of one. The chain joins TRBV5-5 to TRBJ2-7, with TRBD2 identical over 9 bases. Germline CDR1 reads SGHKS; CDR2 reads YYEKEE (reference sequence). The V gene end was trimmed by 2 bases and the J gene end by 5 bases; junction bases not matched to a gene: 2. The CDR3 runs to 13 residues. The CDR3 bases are TGTGCCAGCAGCTTTAGCGGGAGAAACGAGCAGTACTTC. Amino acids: CASSFSGRNEQYF.

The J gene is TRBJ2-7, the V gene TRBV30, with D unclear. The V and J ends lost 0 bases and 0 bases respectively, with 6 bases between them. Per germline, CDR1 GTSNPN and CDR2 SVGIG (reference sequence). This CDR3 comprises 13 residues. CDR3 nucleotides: TGTGCCTGGAGTGTACAGTCCTCCTACGAGCAGTACTTC. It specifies CAWSVQSSYEQYF. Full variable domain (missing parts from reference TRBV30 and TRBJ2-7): SQTIHQWPATLVQPVGSPLSLECTVEGTSNPNLYWYRQAAGRGLQLLFYSVGIGQISSEVPQNLSASRPQDRQFILSSKKLLLSDSGFYLCAWSVQSSYEQYFGPGTRLTVT.

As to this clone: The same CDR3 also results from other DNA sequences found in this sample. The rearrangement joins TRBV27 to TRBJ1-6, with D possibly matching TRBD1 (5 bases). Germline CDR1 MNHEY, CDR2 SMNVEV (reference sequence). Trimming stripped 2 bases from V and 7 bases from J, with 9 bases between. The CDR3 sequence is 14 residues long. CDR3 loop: CASSLGTGNSPLHF. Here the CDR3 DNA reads TGTGCCAGCAGTTTAGGTACAGGAAATTCACCCCTCCACTTT.

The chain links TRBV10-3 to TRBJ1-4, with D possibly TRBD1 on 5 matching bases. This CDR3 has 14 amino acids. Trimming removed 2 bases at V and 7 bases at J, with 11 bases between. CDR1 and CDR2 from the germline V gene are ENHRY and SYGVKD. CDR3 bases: TGTGCCATCAGTGAGGGGGGGTCCCCTGAAAAACTGTTTTTT. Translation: CAISEGGSPEKLFF.

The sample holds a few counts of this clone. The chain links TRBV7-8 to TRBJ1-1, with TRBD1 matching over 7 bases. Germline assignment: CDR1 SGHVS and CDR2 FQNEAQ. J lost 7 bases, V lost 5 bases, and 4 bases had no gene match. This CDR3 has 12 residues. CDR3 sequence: CASSLGQDEAFF. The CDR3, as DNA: TGTGCCAGCAGCCTAGGACAGGATGAAGCTTTCTTT.

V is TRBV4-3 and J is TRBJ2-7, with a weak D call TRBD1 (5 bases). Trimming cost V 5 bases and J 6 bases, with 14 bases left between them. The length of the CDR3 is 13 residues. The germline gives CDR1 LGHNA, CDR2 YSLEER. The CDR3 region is CASSRGPFTEQYF. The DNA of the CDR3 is TGCGCCAGCAGCAGGGGTCCCTTTACCGAGCAGTACTTC.

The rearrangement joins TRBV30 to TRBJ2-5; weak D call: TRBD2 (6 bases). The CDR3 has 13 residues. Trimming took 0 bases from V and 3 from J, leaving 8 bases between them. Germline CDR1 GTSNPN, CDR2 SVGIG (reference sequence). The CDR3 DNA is TGTGCCTGGAGTGTATCTAGCGAAGAGACCCAGTACTTC. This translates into CAWSVSSEETQYF.

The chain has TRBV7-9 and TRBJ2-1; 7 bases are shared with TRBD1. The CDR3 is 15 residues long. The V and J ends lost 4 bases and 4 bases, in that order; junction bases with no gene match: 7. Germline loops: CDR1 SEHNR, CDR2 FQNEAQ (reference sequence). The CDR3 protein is CASSSNRGTYNEQFF. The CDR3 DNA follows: TGTGCCAGCAGCTCGAACAGGGGAACGTACAATGAGCAGTTCTTC.

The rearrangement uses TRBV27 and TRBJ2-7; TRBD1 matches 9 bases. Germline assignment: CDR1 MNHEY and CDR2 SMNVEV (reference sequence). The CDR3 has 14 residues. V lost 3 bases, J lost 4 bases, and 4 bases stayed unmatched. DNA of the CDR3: TGTGCCAGCAGTTTCCTGGGACAGGGATACGAGCAGTACTTC. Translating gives CASSFLGQGYEQYF.

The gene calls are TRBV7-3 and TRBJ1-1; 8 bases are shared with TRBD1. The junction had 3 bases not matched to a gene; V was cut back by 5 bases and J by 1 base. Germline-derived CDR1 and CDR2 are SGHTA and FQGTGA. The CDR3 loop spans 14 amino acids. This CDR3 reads CASSPGGPNTEAFF. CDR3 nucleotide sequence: TGTGCCAGCAGCCCAGGGGGCCCGAACACTGAAGCTTTCTTT.

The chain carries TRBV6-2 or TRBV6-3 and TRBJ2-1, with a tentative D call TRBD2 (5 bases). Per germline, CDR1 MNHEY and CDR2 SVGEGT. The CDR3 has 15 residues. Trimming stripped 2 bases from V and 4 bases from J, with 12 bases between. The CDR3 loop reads CASSYGSGPYNEQFF. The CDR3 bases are TGTGCCAGCAGTTACGGGAGCGGCCCTTACAATGAGCAGTTCTTC.

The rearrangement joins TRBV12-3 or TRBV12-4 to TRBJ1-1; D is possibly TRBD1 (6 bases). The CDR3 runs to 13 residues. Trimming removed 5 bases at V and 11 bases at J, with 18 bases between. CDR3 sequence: CASSHTGPVWAFF. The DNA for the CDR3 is TGTGCCAGCAGTCATACAGGGCCGGTATGGGCTTTCTTT.

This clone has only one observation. This CDR3 reads CASSLVALYNSPLHF. As DNA, the CDR3 is TGTGCCAGCAGCTTAGTAGCCCTCTATAATTCACCCCTCCACTTT. This chain connects TRBV7-2 to TRBJ1-6; unclear D gene. The CDR3 covers 15 residues. Germline CDR1 is SGHTA and CDR2 is FQGNSA. With 1 base removed from V and 3 bases from J, the gap between germline ends came to 7 bases. The full variable domain, with the rest looked up from reference TRBV7-2 and TRBJ1-6, is GAGVSQSPSNKVTEKGKDVELRCDPISGHTALYWYRQSLGQGLEFLIYFQGNSAPDKSGLPSDRFSAERTGGSVSTLTIQRTQQEDSAVYLCASSLVALYNSPLHFGNGTRLTVT.

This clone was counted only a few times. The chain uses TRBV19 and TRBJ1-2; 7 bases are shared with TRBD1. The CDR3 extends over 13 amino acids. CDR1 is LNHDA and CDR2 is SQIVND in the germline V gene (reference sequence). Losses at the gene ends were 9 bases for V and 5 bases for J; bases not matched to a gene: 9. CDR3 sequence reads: CASTRDSRYGYTF. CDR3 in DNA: TGTGCCAGCACGAGGGACAGCAGATATGGCTACACCTTC.

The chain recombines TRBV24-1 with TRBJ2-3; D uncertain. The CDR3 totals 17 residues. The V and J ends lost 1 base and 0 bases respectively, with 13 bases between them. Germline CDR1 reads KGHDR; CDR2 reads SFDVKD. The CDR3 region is CATSDFLTPTSTDTQYF. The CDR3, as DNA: TGTGCCACCAGTGATTTTTTGACACCCACTAGCACAGATACGCAGTATTTT.

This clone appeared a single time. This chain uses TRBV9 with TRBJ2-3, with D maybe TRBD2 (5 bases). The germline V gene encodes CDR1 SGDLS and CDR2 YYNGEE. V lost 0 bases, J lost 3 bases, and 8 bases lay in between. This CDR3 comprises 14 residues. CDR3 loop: CASSVVGETDTQYF. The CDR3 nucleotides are TGTGCCAGCAGCGTAGTGGGAGAGACAGATACGCAGTATTTT.

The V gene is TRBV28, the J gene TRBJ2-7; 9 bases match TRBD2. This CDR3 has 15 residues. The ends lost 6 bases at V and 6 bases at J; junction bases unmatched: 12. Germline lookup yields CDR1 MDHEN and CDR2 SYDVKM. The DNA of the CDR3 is TGTGCCAGCAGATCCACTTTCCTAGCGGGACGCGAGCAGTACTTC. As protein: CASRSTFLAGREQYF.

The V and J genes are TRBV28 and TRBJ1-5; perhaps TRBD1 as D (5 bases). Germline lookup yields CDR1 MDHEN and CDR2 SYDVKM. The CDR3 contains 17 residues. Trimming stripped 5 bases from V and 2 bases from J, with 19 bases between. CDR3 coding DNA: TGTGCCAGCAGTCCGGGACCCGGGACTAGGGGCAATCAGCCCCAGCATTTT. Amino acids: CASSPGPGTRGNQPQHF. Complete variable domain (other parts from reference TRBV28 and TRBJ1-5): DVKVTQSSRYLVKRTGEKVFLECVQDMDHENMFWYRQDPGLGLRLIYFSYDVKMKEKGDIPEGYSVSREKKERFSLILESASTNQTSMYLCASSPGPGTRGNQPQHFGDGTRLSIL.

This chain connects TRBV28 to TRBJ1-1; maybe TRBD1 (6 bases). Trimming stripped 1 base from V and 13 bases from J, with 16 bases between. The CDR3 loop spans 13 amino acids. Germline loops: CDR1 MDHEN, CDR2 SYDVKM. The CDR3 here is CASSLSQGPWGFF. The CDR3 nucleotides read TGTGCCAGCAGTTTATCCCAGGGGCCCTGGGGTTTCTTT.

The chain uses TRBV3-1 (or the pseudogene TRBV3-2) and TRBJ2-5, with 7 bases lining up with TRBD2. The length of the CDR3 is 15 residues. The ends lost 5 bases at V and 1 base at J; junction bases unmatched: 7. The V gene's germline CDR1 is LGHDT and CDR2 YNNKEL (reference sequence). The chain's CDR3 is CASSYSPGGQETQYF. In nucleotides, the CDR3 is TGTGCCAGCAGCTACTCCCCGGGAGGCCAAGAGACCCAGTACTTC.